A single sample is the source of the 29 T cell receptor beta chains below, sequenced in a study of blood T cell repertoires in COVID-19. Data came from immunoSEQ multiplex PCR; TCRdb stores just in-frame clones and leaves some out. The sample includes about 130,000 clones, around nine tenths of them seen just once. The sample taken for sequencing was peripheral blood. Receptors originate from a man aged 55 to 70 with active or convalescent COVID-19.

The CDR3 bases are TGTGCCAGCAGCCTAGCCGGGACAGAAGCCTCCTACAATGAGCAGTTCTTC. Translation gives CASSLAGTEASYNEQFF. The gene calls are TRBV6-8 and TRBJ2-1; 7 bases fit TRBD1. V lost 6 bases and J lost 0; bases outside the gene matches: 11. From germline, CDR1 is MNHGY and CDR2 SAAAGT. This CDR3 is built from 17 residues.

This chain uses TRBV28 with TRBJ2-5; 7 bases fit TRBD1. The CDR3 totals 11 residues. The V segment lost 9 bases and the J segment 6 bases; nucleotides outside the gene matches: 4. In germline, CDR1 is MDHEN, CDR2 SYDVKM. CDR3 protein: CASTGEKTQYF. The CDR3 coding sequence is TGTGCCAGTACAGGGGAGAAGACCCAGTACTTC.

V is TRBV28 and J is TRBJ2-7, with 10 bases matching TRBD2. This CDR3 comprises 14 residues. Germline V gene lookup returns CDR1 MDHEN and CDR2 SYDVKM. J lost 4 bases, V lost 7 bases, and 7 bases had no gene match. The CDR3 DNA is TGTGCCAGCAAAACCGGGACTAGCGTTTACGAGCAGTACTTC. Translation: CASKTGTSVYEQYF.

The V gene is TRBV28, the J gene TRBJ2-1, with 8 bases aligning to TRBD2. Germline-derived CDR1 and CDR2 are MDHEN and SYDVKM. V trimming: 2 bases; J trimming: 9 bases; junction bases outside the gene matches: 9. This CDR3 region has 15 residues. This CDR3 is CASSLAGLGAVEQFF. The DNA of the CDR3 is TGTGCCAGCAGTTTAGCGGGACTAGGTGCTGTTGAGCAGTTCTTC.

The V call is TRBV6-2 or TRBV6-3, the J call TRBJ2-7; TRBD2 agrees at 13 bases. V dropped 6 bases and J dropped 6; count of bases not matched to a gene: 11. Germline V gene lookup returns CDR1 MNHEY and CDR2 SVGEGT. This CDR3 has 16 amino acids. The CDR3 region has the DNA TGTGCCAGCAGCCTGACCGGACTAGCGGGAGTGGGCGAGCAGTACTTC. Translated: CASSLTGLAGVGEQYF.

The V call is TRBV14, the J call TRBJ1-3; no clear D gene. Per the germline V gene, CDR1 is SGHDN and CDR2 is FVKESK. There are 14 residues in the CDR3. The V and J ends lost 1 base and 3 bases respectively, with 7 bases between them. The CDR3 protein is CASSQGGIGNTIYF. The CDR3, as DNA: TGTGCCAGCAGCCAAGGCGGCATTGGAAACACCATATATTTT.

The genes are TRBV7-3 and TRBJ2-3; perhaps TRBD1 as D (5 bases). The CDR3 sequence is 16 residues long. Germline V gene sequence: CDR1 SGHTA, CDR2 FQGTGA. V was pared by 5 bases and J by 4 bases, with 19 bases between. The CDR3 DNA reads TGTGCCAGCAGCCCGACGCACGCAGGGTGGGCAGATACGCAGTATTTT. This gives the protein CASSPTHAGWADTQYF.

This sequence joins TRBV2 and TRBJ1-4; D perhaps matches TRBD1 (5 bases). The CDR3 length is 14 residues. The germline gives CDR1 SNHLY, CDR2 FYNNEI. V dropped 6 bases and J dropped 3 bases, with 11 bases sitting between them. In nucleotides, the CDR3 is TGTGCCAGCAGAGCCGGGACTTCTAATGAAAAACTGTTTTTT. Amino acids: CASRAGTSNEKLFF.

The rearrangement links TRBV11-1 to TRBJ1-3; D might be TRBD1 (5 bases). The CDR3 consists of 13 residues. Germline assignment: CDR1 SGHAT and CDR2 FQDESV (reference sequence). V gave up 4 bases and J gave up 4 bases, with 8 bases separating them. The chain's CDR3 is CASSSNRGNTIYF. CDR3 coding DNA: TGTGCCAGCAGCTCCAACAGGGGAAACACCATATATTTT.

The V and J genes are TRBV7-2 and TRBJ2-5, with D tentatively TRBD2 (6 bases). CDR1 is SGHTA, CDR2 FQGNSA, per germline. The CDR3 is made up of 18 amino acids. Trimming shortened V by 1 base and J by 5 bases, and 23 bases separated the two germline ends. The DNA for the CDR3 is TGTGCCAGCAGCTTAGGACTTGGGAGGACCCCTCGGCGGGAGACCCAGTACTTC. This sequence encodes CASSLGLGRTPRRETQYF.

This clone was picked up one time. The genes are TRBV28 and TRBJ1-1; 10 positions agree with TRBD1. The CDR3 length is 15 residues. CDR1 is MDHEN, CDR2 SYDVKM, per germline. With 11 bases clipped from V and 3 bases from J, the junction kept 12 bases outside the gene matches. The CDR3 loop reads CAVSTGGTGDTEAFF. The CDR3, as DNA: TGTGCCGTCTCCACGGGGGGGACAGGGGACACTGAAGCTTTCTTT.

The chain links TRBV28 to TRBJ2-4; 10 bases are shared with TRBD2. The germline CDR1 and CDR2 sequences are MDHEN and SYDVKM. The length of the CDR3 is 17 residues. The V segment lost 2 bases and the J segment 8 bases; nucleotides outside the gene matches: 12. CDR3: CASSLSVAGGLGYIQYF. The CDR3 nucleotides are TGTGCCAGCAGTTTAAGTGTAGCGGGGGGCCTGGGTTACATTCAGTACTTC. Filled out from reference TRBV28 and TRBJ2-4, the complete variable domain reads DVKVTQSSRYLVKRTGEKVFLECVQDMDHENMFWYRQDPGLGLRLIYFSYDVKMKEKGDIPEGYSVSREKKERFSLILESASTNQTSMYLCASSLSVAGGLGYIQYFGAGTRLSVL.

CDR3 region: CASSLTGVDTGELFF. CDR3 DNA: TGTGCCAGCTCATTGACAGGGGTGGACACCGGGGAGCTGTTTTTT. The rearrangement uses TRBV18 and TRBJ2-2, with 8 nucleotides matching TRBD1. This CDR3 contains 15 residues. After removal of 5 bases from V and 3 bases from J, the junction contained 5 bases not matched to a gene. CDR1 is KGHSH, CDR2 LQKENI, per germline.

In DNA, the CDR3 is TGCGCCAGCAGCCAAGAGGGGACTTGGGGGGATACGCAGTATTTT. This codes for CASSQEGTWGDTQYF. The genes are TRBV4-3 and TRBJ2-3; D perhaps matches TRBD2 (6 bases). The germline V and J ends were trimmed by 0 bases and 6 bases, with 13 bases remaining between them. Germline V gene lookup returns CDR1 LGHNA and CDR2 YSLEER. CDR3 length equals 15 residues.

The chain joins TRBV19 to TRBJ1-1; D possibly corresponds to TRBD1 (6 bases). This CDR3 contains 14 residues. Germline V gives CDR1 LNHDA, CDR2 SQIVND (reference sequence). V gave up 7 bases and J gave up 1 base, with 13 bases separating them. DNA of the CDR3: TGTGCCAGTAATTCGGGACACCCGAACACTGAAGCTTTCTTT. This gives the protein CASNSGHPNTEAFF.

This clone came up once. The chain employs TRBV5-1 and TRBJ1-1; D is ambiguous. CDR3 length: 12 residues. Germline assignment: CDR1 SGHRS and CDR2 YFSETQ. The V end lost 4 bases, the J end lost 5 bases, and 9 bases lay between the germline ends. The DNA of the CDR3 is TGCGCCAGCAGCGACGGGTGGACTGAAGCTTTCTTT. It encodes CASSDGWTEAFF.

This chain connects TRBV7-9 to TRBJ2-7; a possible D gene is TRBD2 (6 bases). CDR3 length equals 14 residues. The V and J ends lost 4 bases and 2 bases respectively, with 12 bases between them. Germline values: CDR1 SEHNR, CDR2 FQNEAQ (reference sequence). The CDR3 sequence: CASSSVGGPYEQYF. CDR3 DNA sequence: TGTGCCAGCAGCTCTGTGGGGGGTCCCTACGAGCAGTACTTC.

The CDR3: CASSQSSLAGESDTQYF. The CDR3 nucleotides read TGTGCCAGCAGCCAAAGTAGCCTAGCGGGAGAATCAGATACGCAGTATTTT. The chain is built from TRBV4-2 and TRBJ2-3; 10 bases map to TRBD2. The CDR3 contains 17 residues. Germline CDR1 LGHNA, CDR2 YNFKEQ. V lost 2 bases, J lost 4 bases, and 9 bases stayed unmatched.

The chain is built from TRBV3-1 (or the pseudogene TRBV3-2) and TRBJ1-1; TRBD1 agrees at 7 bases. Germline trimming cut 4 bases from V and 3 bases from J; bases unmatched to any gene: 11. The CDR3 consists of 16 residues. The germline V gene has CDR1 LGHDT and CDR2 YNNKEL (reference sequence). CDR3 residues: CASSPPGGGYDTEAFF. In nucleotides, the CDR3 is TGTGCCAGCAGCCCTCCGGGAGGGGGCTACGACACTGAAGCTTTCTTT.

The chain has TRBV2 and TRBJ2-5; 10 positions match TRBD2. The CDR3 spans 17 residues. With V trimmed by 2 bases and J by 5 bases, 11 bases remained unmatched. From germline, CDR1 is SNHLY and CDR2 FYNNEI. The CDR3 sequence is CASSENRASGSPETQYF. The CDR3 nucleotides read TGTGCCAGCAGTGAAAATAGGGCTAGCGGGAGCCCCGAGACCCAGTACTTC. Combining the CDR3 with reference TRBV2 and TRBJ2-5 gives the whole variable domain EPEVTQTPSHQVTQMGQEVILRCVPISNHLYFYWYRQILGQKVEFLVSFYNNEISEKSEIFDDQFSVERPDGSNFTLKIRSTKLEDSAMYFCASSENRASGSPETQYFGPGTRLLVL.

This clone showed up just once. The rearrangement joins TRBV7-2 to TRBJ1-5; 10 bases align to TRBD1. V lost 4 bases, J lost 0 bases, and 0 bases stayed unmatched. Per the germline V gene, CDR1 is SGHTA and CDR2 is FQGNSA. The CDR3 has 15 amino acids. The CDR3 DNA reads TGTGCCAGCAGCTGGACAGGGGGTAGCAATCAGCCCCAGCATTTT. Protein product: CASSWTGGSNQPQHF.

The chain links TRBV18 to TRBJ1-3; perhaps TRBD1 as D (5 bases). This CDR3 comprises 16 residues. Germline assignment: CDR1 KGHSH and CDR2 LQKENI. Trimming removed 3 bases at V and 2 bases at J, with 14 bases between. The CDR3 spells CASSPQREGAGNTIYF. DNA for the CDR3: TGTGCCAGCTCACCCCAAAGGGAAGGGGCTGGAAACACCATATATTTT. Complete variable domain (other parts from reference TRBV18 and TRBJ1-3): NAGVMQNPRHLVRRRGQEARLRCSPMKGHSHVYWYRQLPEEGLKFMVYLQKENIIDESGMPKERFSAEFPKEGPSILRIQQVVRGDSAAYFCASSPQREGAGNTIYFGEGSWLTVV.

The gene calls are TRBV7-6 and TRBJ2-7, with a tentative D call TRBD2 (6 bases). This CDR3 region has 13 residues. Germline V gives CDR1 SGHVS, CDR2 FNYEAQ. The V and J ends lost 3 bases and 7 bases respectively, with 13 bases between them. The CDR3: CASSLVREDEQYF. CDR3 DNA sequence: TGTGCCAGCAGCTTGGTCAGGGAGGATGAGCAGTACTTC.

V usage is TRBV9 and J usage is TRBJ2-2; D remains ambiguous. CDR3 length equals 16 residues. The germline V gene encodes CDR1 SGDLS and CDR2 YYNGEE. V was cut by 1 base and J by 0 bases, with 10 bases left in between. Here the CDR3 DNA reads TGTGCCAGCAGCGTACACCTATCCCCGAACACCGGGGAGCTGTTTTTT. Translated: CASSVHLSPNTGELFF.

The chain combines TRBV4-3 with TRBJ2-1, with 10 bases lining up with TRBD2. J lost 10 bases, V lost 2 bases, and 11 bases had no gene match. The CDR3 runs to 16 residues. The germline V gene has CDR1 LGHNA and CDR2 YSLEER. Here the CDR3 DNA reads TGCGCCAGCAGCCAACAACCTCAAGCGGGGGGGCAGGAGCAGTTCTTC. Protein: CASSQQPQAGGQEQFF.

The chain joins TRBV18 to TRBJ2-1; D not certain. V was cut by 5 bases and J by 4 bases, with 9 bases left in between. The germline gives CDR1 KGHSH, CDR2 LQKENI. The CDR3 covers 13 residues. The CDR3 loop is CASSELFYNEQFF. The CDR3, as DNA: TGTGCCAGCTCAGAGCTGTTTTACAATGAGCAGTTCTTC.

The chain links TRBV2 to TRBJ1-3, with D possibly matching TRBD1 (6 bases). Germline CDR1 and CDR2: SNHLY and FYNNEI. This CDR3 region has 14 residues. Trimming stripped 0 bases from V and 5 bases from J, with 8 bases between. As DNA, the CDR3 is TGTGCCAGCAGTGAAGCACAGGGCCGAAACACCATATATTTT. Translation gives CASSEAQGRNTIYF. Drawing the rest from reference TRBV2 and TRBJ1-3, the complete variable domain is EPEVTQTPSHQVTQMGQEVILRCVPISNHLYFYWYRQILGQKVEFLVSFYNNEISEKSEIFDDQFSVERPDGSNFTLKIRSTKLEDSAMYFCASSEAQGRNTIYFGEGSWLTVV.

This clone was picked up a small number of times. This rearrangement joins TRBV10-3 to TRBJ1-2; TRBD1 is a possible D gene (5 bases). This CDR3 is 15 amino acids long. Germline assignment: CDR1 ENHRY and CDR2 SYGVKD. V was cut by 0 bases and J by 1 base, with 9 bases left in between. CDR3 loop: CAISESSGYNYGYTF. DNA for the CDR3: TGTGCCATCAGTGAGTCCTCAGGGTATAACTATGGCTACACCTTC.

This rearrangement joins TRBV19 to TRBJ1-5; 8 nucleotides agree with TRBD1. The trim removed 5 bases at V and 2 bases at J, leaving 5 bases unmatched. The CDR3 runs to 15 residues. Germline V CDR1 and CDR2: LNHDA, SQIVND (reference sequence). CDR3 amino acids: CASSPTTGGNQPQHF. The CDR3, as DNA: TGTGCCAGTAGTCCCACGACAGGGGGCAATCAGCCCCAGCATTTT.